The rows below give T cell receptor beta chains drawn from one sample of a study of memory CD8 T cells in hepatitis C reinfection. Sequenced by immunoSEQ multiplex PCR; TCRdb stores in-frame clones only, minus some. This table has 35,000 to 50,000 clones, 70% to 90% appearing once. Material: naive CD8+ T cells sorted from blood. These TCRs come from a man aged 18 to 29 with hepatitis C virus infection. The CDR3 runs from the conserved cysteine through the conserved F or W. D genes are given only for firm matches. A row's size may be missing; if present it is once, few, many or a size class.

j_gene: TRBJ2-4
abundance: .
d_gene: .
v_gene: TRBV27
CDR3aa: CAIPERGLAKNIQYF
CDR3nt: TGTGCCATCCCAGAGAGAGGGCTAGCCAAAAACATTCAGTACTTC

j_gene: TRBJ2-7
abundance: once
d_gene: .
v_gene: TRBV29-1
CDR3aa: CSVRTGRGYEQYF
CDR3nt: TGCAGCGTACGGACAGGGAGGGGCTACGAGCAGTACTTC

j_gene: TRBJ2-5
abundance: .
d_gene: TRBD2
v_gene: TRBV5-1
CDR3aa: CASSLGPGLAGEQETQYF
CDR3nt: TGCGCCAGCAGCTTGGGGCCCGGTCTAGCGGGGGAGCAAGAGACCCAGTACTTC

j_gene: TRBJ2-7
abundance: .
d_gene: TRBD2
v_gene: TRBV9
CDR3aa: CASTEGELASPYEQYF
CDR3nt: TGTGCCAGCACCGAAGGGGAACTAGCGTCCCCCTACGAGCAGTACTTC

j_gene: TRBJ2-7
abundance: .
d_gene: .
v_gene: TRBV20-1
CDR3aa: CSAGGGDEQYF
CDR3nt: TGCAGTGCAGGAGGTGGGGACGAGCAGTACTTC

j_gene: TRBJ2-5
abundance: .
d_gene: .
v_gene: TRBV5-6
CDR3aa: CASSLGGLRRETQYF
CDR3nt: TGTGCCAGCAGCTTGGGAGGATTAAGACGGGAGACCCAGTACTTC

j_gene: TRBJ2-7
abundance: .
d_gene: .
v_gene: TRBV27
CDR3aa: CASSLRPGYEQYF
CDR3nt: TGTGCCAGCAGTTTGCGGCCGGGCTACGAGCAGTACTTC

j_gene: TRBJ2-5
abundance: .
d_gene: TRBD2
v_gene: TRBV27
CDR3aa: CASSSFSPTSGRDETQYF
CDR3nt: TGTGCCAGCAGTTCATTCTCTCCGACTAGCGGGAGGGATGAGACCCAGTACTTC

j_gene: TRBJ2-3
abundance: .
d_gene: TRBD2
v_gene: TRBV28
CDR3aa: CASSLYPGTKDTQYF
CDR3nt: TGTGCCAGCAGTCTCTACCCCGGGACTAAGGATACGCAGTATTTT

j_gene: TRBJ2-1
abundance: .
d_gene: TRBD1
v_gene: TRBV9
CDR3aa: CASSASGTDYNEQFF
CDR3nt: TGTGCCAGCAGCGCGTCCGGGACAGACTACAATGAGCAGTTCTTC

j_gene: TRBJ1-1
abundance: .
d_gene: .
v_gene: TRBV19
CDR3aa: CASSMLANTEAFF
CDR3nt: TGTGCCAGTAGTATGCTGGCGAACACTGAAGCTTTCTTT

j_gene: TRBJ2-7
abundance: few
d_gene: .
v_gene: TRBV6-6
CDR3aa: CASSYEGSHEQYF
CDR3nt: TGTGCCAGCAGTTACGAGGGTTCCCACGAGCAGTACTTC

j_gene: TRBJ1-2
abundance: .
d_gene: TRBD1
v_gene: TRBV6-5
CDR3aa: CASIWTGGNYGYTF
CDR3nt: TGTGCCAGCATTTGGACAGGGGGCAACTATGGCTACACCTTC

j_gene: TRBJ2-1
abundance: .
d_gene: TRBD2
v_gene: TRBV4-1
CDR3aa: CASSQGLAGSSYNEQFF
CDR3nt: TGCGCCAGCAGCCAGGGACTAGCGGGGAGCTCCTACAATGAGCAGTTCTTC

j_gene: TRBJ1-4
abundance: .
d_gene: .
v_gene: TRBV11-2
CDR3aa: CASSSPGGDEEKLFF
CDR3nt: TGTGCCAGCAGCTCCCCTGGGGGGGATGAAGAAAAACTGTTTTTT

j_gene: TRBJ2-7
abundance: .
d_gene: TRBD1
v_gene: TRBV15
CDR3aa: CATSRGGQGISEQYF
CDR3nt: TGTGCCACCAGCAGAGGGGGACAGGGTATATCCGAGCAGTACTTC

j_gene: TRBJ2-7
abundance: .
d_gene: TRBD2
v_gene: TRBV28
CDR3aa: CASSSYSGRAAYEQYF
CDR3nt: TGTGCCAGCAGTTCCTACTCCGGGAGGGCGGCCTACGAGCAGTACTTC

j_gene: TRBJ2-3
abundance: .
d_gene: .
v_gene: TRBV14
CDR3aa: CASSSGTDTQYF
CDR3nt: TGTGCCAGCAGCTCGGGCACAGATACGCAGTATTTT

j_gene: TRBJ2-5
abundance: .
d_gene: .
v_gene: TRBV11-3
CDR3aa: CASSRGTGETQYF
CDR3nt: TGTGCCAGCAGCCGGGGGACTGGAGAGACCCAGTACTTC

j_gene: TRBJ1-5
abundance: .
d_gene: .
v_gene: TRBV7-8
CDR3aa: CASSLERAGQPQHF
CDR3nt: TGTGCCAGCAGCTTAGAGCGGGCCGGTCAGCCCCAGCATTTT

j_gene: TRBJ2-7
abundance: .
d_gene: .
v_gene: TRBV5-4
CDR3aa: CASSWASVGANFEQYF
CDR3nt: TGTGCCAGCAGCTGGGCTTCCGTGGGGGCCAATTTCGAGCAGTACTTC

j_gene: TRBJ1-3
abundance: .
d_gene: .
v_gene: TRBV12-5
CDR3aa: CASGPPGSRNTIYF
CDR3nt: TGTGCTAGTGGACCCCCGGGTAGCCGAAACACCATATATTTT

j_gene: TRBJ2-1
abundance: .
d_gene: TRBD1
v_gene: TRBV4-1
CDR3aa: CASSQGPGQGAGNEQFF
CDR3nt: TGCGCCAGCAGCCAAGGACCGGGACAGGGGGCCGGTAATGAGCAGTTCTTC

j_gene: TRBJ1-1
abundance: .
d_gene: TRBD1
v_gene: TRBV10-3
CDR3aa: CAISEATGQNTEAFF
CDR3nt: TGTGCCATCAGTGAGGCGACAGGGCAGAACACTGAAGCTTTCTTT

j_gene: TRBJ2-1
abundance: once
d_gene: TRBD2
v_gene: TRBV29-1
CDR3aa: CSVDFLAGVEQFF
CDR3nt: TGCAGCGTTGATTTTCTAGCGGGAGTTGAGCAGTTCTTC

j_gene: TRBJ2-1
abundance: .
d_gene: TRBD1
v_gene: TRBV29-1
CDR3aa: CSVERRDREDEQFF
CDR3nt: TGCAGCGTTGAACGTAGGGACAGGGAAGATGAGCAGTTCTTC

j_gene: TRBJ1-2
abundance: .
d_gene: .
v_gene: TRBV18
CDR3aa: CASSPYGEGSLAGYTF
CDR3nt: TGTGCCAGCTCACCATACGGTGAGGGATCGCTTGCTGGCTACACCTTC

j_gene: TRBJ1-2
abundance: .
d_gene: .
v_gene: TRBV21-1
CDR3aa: CASSKKKGLNYGYTF
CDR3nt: TGTGCCAGCAGCAAAAAGAAGGGGCTTAACTATGGCTACACCTTC

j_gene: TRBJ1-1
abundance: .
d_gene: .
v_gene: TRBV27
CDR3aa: CASSLGARTEAFF
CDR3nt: TGTGCCAGCAGTTTGGGGGCCCGCACTGAAGCTTTCTTT

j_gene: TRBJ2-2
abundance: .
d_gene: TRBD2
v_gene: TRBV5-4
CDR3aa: CASSLGLAGLNTGELFF
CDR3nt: TGTGCCAGCAGCTTGGGACTAGCGGGACTTAACACCGGGGAGCTGTTTTTT

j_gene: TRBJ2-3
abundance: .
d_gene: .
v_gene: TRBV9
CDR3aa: CASSAFGAGPADTQYF
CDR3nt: TGTGCCAGCAGCGCTTTCGGGGCGGGGCCTGCAGATACGCAGTATTTT

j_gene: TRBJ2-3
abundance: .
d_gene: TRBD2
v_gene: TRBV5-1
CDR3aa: CASSTGTSGEDTQYF
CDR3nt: TGCGCCAGCAGTACGGGGACTAGCGGGGAAGATACGCAGTATTTT

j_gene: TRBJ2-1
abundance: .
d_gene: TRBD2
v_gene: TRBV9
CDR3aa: CASSVRLLAGGVNEQFF
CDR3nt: TGTGCCAGCAGCGTCCGTTTACTAGCGGGGGGGGTGAATGAGCAGTTCTTC

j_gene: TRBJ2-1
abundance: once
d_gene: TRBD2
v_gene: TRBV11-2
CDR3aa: CASSHGLAGGDEQFF
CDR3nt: TGTGCCAGCAGCCACGGACTAGCGGGGGGTGATGAGCAGTTCTTC

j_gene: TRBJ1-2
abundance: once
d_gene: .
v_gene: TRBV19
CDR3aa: CASTESAGNYGYTF
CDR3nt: TGTGCCAGTACCGAATCTGCGGGGAACTATGGCTACACCTTC

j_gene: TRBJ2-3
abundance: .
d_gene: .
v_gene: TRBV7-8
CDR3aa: CASSLGRTNTDTQYF
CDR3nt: TGTGCCAGCAGCTTAGGAAGGACAAACACAGATACGCAGTATTTT

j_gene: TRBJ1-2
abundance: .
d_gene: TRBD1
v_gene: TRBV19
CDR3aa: CASSIGQGDRGYTF
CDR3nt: TGTGCCAGTAGCATTGGACAGGGTGATCGGGGCTACACCTTC

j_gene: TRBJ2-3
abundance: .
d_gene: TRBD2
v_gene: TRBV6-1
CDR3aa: CASSEPAKSGGFTDTQYF
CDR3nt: TGTGCCAGCAGTGAACCCGCAAAGAGCGGGGGGTTCACAGATACGCAGTATTTT